This entry lists 7 T cell receptor beta chains sequenced from one sample in a study of vaccination effects on CD4 cells after COVID-19. Once cultured for more than nine days, the cells underwent separation to obtain CD4+ T cells. Two-dose BNT162b2 or mRNA-1273 vaccination was given to participants. Clones were sequenced by immunoSEQ multiplex PCR, and TCRdb holds only the in-frame ones, with some missing. The table records about 66,000 clones, roughly 80% of them present only once. The antigens for these receptors are not known. The sample in question was CD4+ T cells from PBMCs cultured without peptide, obtained after COVID-19 vaccination. All receptors come from a human donor who received a COVID-19 vaccine.

The rearrangement uses TRBV3-1 (or the pseudogene TRBV3-2) and TRBJ2-3; D possibly uses TRBD1 or TRBD2 (5 bases each). This CDR3 has 16 amino acids. Trimming stripped 3 bases from V and 1 base from J, with 14 bases between. Germline V gene data show CDR1 as LGHDT and CDR2 as YNNKEL (reference sequence). The DNA for the CDR3 is TGTGCCAGCAGCCAGGTAGGGGCAGCGGGCACAGATACGCAGTATTTT. Encoded protein: CASSQVGAAGTDTQYF.

In this sample, this clone turned up a few times. The CDR3 DNA sequence: TGTGCCAGTAAACAGGGGGTTAATGAAAAACTGTTTTTT. Translating gives CASKQGVNEKLFF. The chain joins TRBV6-5 to TRBJ1-4; 8 bases agree with TRBD1. V dropped 9 bases and J dropped 4; count of bases not matched to a gene: 4. The CDR3 is 13 residues long. CDR1 is MNHEY and CDR2 is SVGAGI in the germline V gene.

This chain uses TRBV4-1 with TRBJ1-2; TRBD1 matches at 7 bases. V shed 0 bases and J 4 bases; nucleotides not matched to a gene: 5. CDR1 MGHRA and CDR2 YSYEKL come from the germline V gene. This CDR3 has 15 residues. CDR3 residues: CASSQETGLPYGYTF. In nucleotides, the CDR3 is TGCGCCAGCAGCCAAGAGACAGGGTTGCCCTATGGCTACACCTTC.

The CDR3 protein is CASSLGDRGPKNIQYF. The DNA of the CDR3 is TGTGCCAGCAGCTTAGGGGACAGGGGGCCAAAAAACATTCAGTACTTC. The chain links TRBV7-3 to TRBJ2-4; the match to TRBD1 covers 12 bases. CDR1 SGHTA and CDR2 FQGTGA come from the germline V gene. This CDR3 contains 16 residues. The V and J ends lost 2 bases and 4 bases, in that order; junction bases with no gene match: 3. The full variable domain, completed using reference TRBV7-3 and TRBJ2-4, is GAGVSQTPSNKVTEKGKYVELRCDPISGHTALYWYRQSLGQGPEFLIYFQGTGAADDSGLPNDRFFAVRPEGSVSTLKIQRTERGDSAVYLCASSLGDRGPKNIQYFGAGTRLSVL.

The chain links TRBV5-1 to TRBJ2-5; D is perhaps TRBD1 (5 bases). This CDR3 region has 15 residues. Germline V CDR1 and CDR2: SGHRS, YFSETQ. V lost 2 bases and J lost 0, with 11 bases in between. CDR3 loop: CASSFDRDYQETQYF. The CDR3 DNA reads TGCGCCAGCAGCTTTGACAGAGATTACCAAGAGACCCAGTACTTC.

The chain employs TRBV10-2 and TRBJ1-3; D possibly corresponds to TRBD1 (6 bases). The CDR3 is 17 amino acids. Germline V gene lookup returns CDR1 WSHSY and CDR2 SAAADI. With 0 bases removed from V and 4 bases from J, the gap between germline ends came to 16 bases. The CDR3 nucleotides are TGCGCCAGCAGTGAGTCGAAAGGGGGTCTGGGCGGAAACACCATATATTTT. This translates into CASSESKGGLGGNTIYF.

The rearrangement uses TRBV6-5 and TRBJ2-1, with TRBD2 identical over 7 bases. J lost 4 bases, V lost 2 bases, and 8 bases had no gene match. The CDR3 is 16 residues long. CDR1 is MNHEY and CDR2 is SVGAGI in the germline V gene. The CDR3 DNA is TGTGCCAGCAGTTACCGTCCAGCGGGGAAGTACAATGAGCAGTTCTTC. Translation: CASSYRPAGKYNEQFF.